One sample yielded the 2 T cell receptor beta chains listed below, sequenced in a study of CD8 T cells in Susac syndrome. Reverse transcription used 0.5 to 1 ug RNA and random hexamers. TCRdb re-derived calls from the immunoSEQ multiplex PCR reads in MiXCR, one entry per CDR3 protein. The sample has approximately 260,000 distinct CDR3 sequences, 90% to 96% seen once. The material sequenced was CD4+ T cells from PBMCs. The receptors were sampled from a human donor with Susac syndrome.

The rearrangement links TRBV5-4 to TRBJ2-3, with D unresolved. This CDR3 is 15 amino acids long. Trimming pared 3 bases from V and 0 bases from J, leaving 11 bases between. Germline CDR1 reads SGHNT; CDR2 reads YYREEE (reference sequence). The CDR3 nucleotides read TGTGCCAGCAGCTCGAGAGGCCCTAGCACAGATACGCAGTATTTT. Amino acids: CASSSRGPSTDTQYF.

The chain links TRBV7-9 to TRBJ1-2, with 7 bases aligning to TRBD1. The CDR3 is made up of 14 amino acids. Trimming took 2 bases from V and 4 from J; bases not matched to a gene: 4. CDR1 SEHNR and CDR2 FQNEAQ come from the germline V gene (reference sequence). DNA for the CDR3: TGTGCCAGCAGCTTAAAGGGGGCCGGCTATGGCTACACCTTC. It is translated as CASSLKGAGYGYTF.